These 19 T cell receptor beta chains originate from one sample sequenced in a study of T cell responses to AZD1222 COVID-19 vaccine. Some clones are missing from TCRdb's copy, which holds only in-frame ones; the method was immunoSEQ multiplex PCR. The data hold 70,000 to 95,000 clones, with around 90% observed a single time. The sample was peripheral blood, taken 28 days after the second AZD1222 dose. These receptors all stem from an adult who received the AZD1222 COVID-19 vaccine.

This clone has only one observation. V gene TRBV28 combines with J gene TRBJ1-2, with 7 bases matching TRBD1. The CDR3 totals 15 residues. Germline-derived CDR1 and CDR2 are MDHEN and SYDVKM. J gave up 5 bases and V 2 bases, and 8 bases lay outside the gene matches. This CDR3 is CASSLPSIRGYGYTF. CDR3 DNA sequence: TGTGCCAGCAGTTTACCCTCGATCAGGGGGTATGGCTACACCTTC.

This clone was seen only once. The chain links TRBV27 to TRBJ1-2, with TRBD1 matching over 7 bases. The CDR3 consists of 16 residues. J lost 8 bases, V lost 3 bases, and 15 bases had no gene match. The germline CDR1 and CDR2 sequences are MNHEY and SMNVEV (reference sequence). CDR3: CASSFREGQRTGGYTF. The CDR3 DNA reads as TGTGCCAGCAGTTTTAGGGAGGGACAGCGAACGGGAGGCTACACCTTC.

This clone has just one count. The chain uses TRBV4-1 and TRBJ2-2; TRBD1 might be the D (6 bases). From germline, CDR1 is MGHRA and CDR2 YSYEKL. The CDR3 is 16 residues long. V lost 1 base and J 2 bases, leaving 11 bases between the germline ends. CDR3 sequence (DNA): TGCGCCAGCAGCCAAGGCTGGGGGCTCAACACCGGGGAGCTGTTTTTT. Its translation: CASSQGWGLNTGELFF.

This chain joins TRBV30 and TRBJ2-7; 8 nucleotides agree with TRBD2. Germline V gene data show CDR1 as GTSNPN and CDR2 as SVGIG (reference sequence). V lost 2 bases and J lost 6; bases outside the gene matches: 9. This CDR3 is built from 14 residues. The CDR3 nucleotides are TGTGCCTGGAGTAGCAGCGGGAGTCGAAGCGAGCAGTACTTC. This encodes CAWSSSGSRSEQYF.

The rearrangement uses TRBV19 and TRBJ2-7; 9 nucleotides match TRBD2. Germline V gene sequence: CDR1 LNHDA, CDR2 SQIVND (reference sequence). The CDR3 has 14 residues. The V and J ends lost 2 bases and 6 bases, in that order; junction bases with no gene match: 5. CDR3 sequence reads: CASSILAGSSEQYF. CDR3 nucleotide sequence: TGTGCCAGTAGTATACTAGCGGGAAGCTCCGAGCAGTACTTC.

This clone was seen once. The rearrangement uses TRBV28 and TRBJ2-7; 7 bases map to TRBD2. Trimming at V came to 8 bases and at J to 5 bases, leaving 12 bases not matched to a gene. The CDR3 has 14 amino acids. Germline V gene data show CDR1 as MDHEN and CDR2 as SYDVKM. The CDR3, as DNA: TGTGCCAGCCTTTTGAGGCGGGAGTTCCACGAGCAGTACTTC. Protein: CASLLRREFHEQYF. Full variable domain (outside the CDR3, taken from reference TRBV28 and TRBJ2-7): DVKVTQSSRYLVKRTGEKVFLECVQDMDHENMFWYRQDPGLGLRLIYFSYDVKMKEKGDIPEGYSVSREKKERFSLILESASTNQTSMYLCASLLRREFHEQYFGPGTRLTVT.

The V and J genes are TRBV4-2 and TRBJ1-4, with 9 bases fitting TRBD1. This CDR3 has 16 amino acids. The V segment lost 5 bases and the J segment 3 bases; nucleotides outside the gene matches: 7. Germline V gives CDR1 LGHNA, CDR2 YNFKEQ. The CDR3 DNA reads TGTGCCAGCAGCACACAGGGGGCGGCGTCTAATGAAAAACTGTTTTTT. This encodes CASSTQGAASNEKLFF.

The chain links TRBV6-5 to TRBJ2-3, with 8 bases identical to TRBD2. The V gene end was trimmed by 1 base and the J gene end by 2 bases; junction bases not matched to a gene: 5. CDR1 and CDR2 (germline): MNHEY, SVGAGI. CDR3 length: 16 amino acids. The chain's CDR3 is CASSYLAGSYTDTQYF. CDR3 nucleotide sequence: TGTGCCAGCAGTTACTTAGCGGGGAGCTACACAGATACGCAGTATTTT.

The chain uses TRBV19 and TRBJ2-3; D not resolved. Germline loops: CDR1 LNHDA, CDR2 SQIVND (reference sequence). Trimming removed 6 bases from V and 3 bases from J, with 10 bases in between. The CDR3 is 13 residues long. CDR3 nucleotides: TGTGCCAGTAGCGCGATGAGTACAGATACGCAGTATTTT. It codes for CASSAMSTDTQYF.

The count of this clone is one. The chain has TRBV27 and TRBJ2-6; 10 bases match TRBD1. This CDR3 contains 14 residues. V trimming: 2 bases; J trimming: 15 bases; junction bases outside the gene matches: 7. Germline V gene lookup returns CDR1 MNHEY and CDR2 SMNVEV (reference sequence). The CDR3 protein is CASSLRTGGGALTF. The DNA of the CDR3 is TGTGCCAGCAGTTTAAGGACAGGGGGAGGCGCCCTGACTTTC. Based on the CDR3 plus reference TRBV27 and TRBJ2-6, the full variable domain is EAQVTQNPRYLITVTGKKLTVTCSQNMNHEYMSWYRQDPGLGLRQIYYSMNVEVTDKGDVPEGYKVSRKEKRNFPLILESPSPNQTSLYFCASSLRTGGGALTFGAGSRLTVL.

V usage is TRBV4-1 and J usage is TRBJ2-3, with D possibly called TRBD1 or TRBD2 (5 bases each). This CDR3 comprises 14 residues. Trimming took off 7 bases at V and 2 bases at J, with 13 bases between the two ends. Looked up from germline, CDR1 is MGHRA and CDR2 is YSYEKL. The CDR3: CASKTGPFTDTQYF. The DNA of the CDR3 is TGCGCCAGCAAAACGGGACCCTTCACAGATACGCAGTATTTT.

This sequence joins TRBV30 and TRBJ1-1, with D hard to call. Between the trimmed V and J ends, which lost 4 bases and 10 bases, there was a span of 13 bases. Germline CDR1 GTSNPN, CDR2 SVGIG (reference sequence). The CDR3 is 11 residues long. CDR3 coding DNA: TGTGCCTGGAAATTCTCCGGTTCAGCTTTCTTT. Translating it yields CAWKFSGSAFF.

The chain recombines TRBV11-2 with TRBJ1-2, with TRBD1 matching over 7 bases. CDR1 is SGHAT and CDR2 is FQNNGV in the germline V gene. This CDR3 contains 15 residues. V lost 0 bases, J lost 2 bases, and 3 bases stayed unmatched. The CDR3: CASSLDYRGNYGYTF. CDR3 sequence (DNA): TGTGCCAGCAGCTTAGACTACAGGGGCAACTATGGCTACACCTTC.

The chain uses TRBV7-2 and TRBJ2-2; the D gene is possibly TRBD1 (5 bases). The CDR3 has 13 amino acids. Between the trimmed V and J ends, which lost 4 bases and 5 bases, there was a span of 8 bases. In germline, CDR1 is SGHTA, CDR2 FQGNSA. CDR3 sequence: CASSSRVTGELFF. In nucleotides, the CDR3 is TGTGCCAGCAGCTCCAGGGTTACCGGGGAGCTGTTTTTT.

The rearrangement links TRBV6-5 to TRBJ2-2; D tentatively fits TRBD1 or TRBD2 (5 bases each). Trimming shortened V by 6 bases and J by 7 bases, and 18 bases separated the two germline ends. Per the germline V gene, CDR1 is MNHEY and CDR2 is SVGAGI. This CDR3 region has 15 residues. The CDR3 here is CASSAHVGVGGELFF. CDR3 DNA: TGTGCCAGCAGCGCGCATGTGGGGGTCGGCGGGGAGCTGTTTTTT.

The chain combines TRBV6-2 or TRBV6-3 with TRBJ2-1, with D possibly TRBD2 on 6 matching bases. Per germline, CDR1 MNHEY and CDR2 SVGEGT. The length of the CDR3 is 15 residues. V was clipped by 6 bases and J by 11 bases, with 23 bases between them. CDR3 nucleotide sequence: TGTGCCAGCAGCCCCGGGACTTGGGTAGAGATACAGCAGTTCTTC. Translating it yields CASSPGTWVEIQQFF.

The V and J genes are TRBV18 and TRBJ1-6, with D uncertain. The CDR3 spans 13 residues. Per germline, CDR1 KGHSH and CDR2 LQKENI. V was clipped by 1 base and J by 9 bases, with 7 bases between them. The CDR3 nucleotides read TGTGCCAGCTCACCACGGGCACTTTCACCCCTCCACTTT. This gives the protein CASSPRALSPLHF.

J is TRBJ2-1 and V is TRBV11-2; D is undetermined. Trimming removed 5 bases at V and 1 base at J, with 9 bases between. This CDR3 contains 14 residues. Germline CDR1 and CDR2: SGHAT and FQNNGV. DNA of the CDR3: TGTGCCAGCAGCCCCCGTGGGTCCTACAATGAGCAGTTCTTC. Its translation: CASSPRGSYNEQFF.

As concerns this clone: Germline is not matched at one junction end, which may reflect a read error. V and J are TRBV7-2 and TRBJ2-1; 10 bases are a match to TRBD2. Germline V gives CDR1 SGHTA, CDR2 FQGNSA. The CDR3 runs to 14 residues. The CDR3 region is CASILIAGGNEQFF. Written as DNA, the CDR3 is TGTGCCAGCATCTTAATAGCGGGAGGCAATGAGCAGTTCTTC.